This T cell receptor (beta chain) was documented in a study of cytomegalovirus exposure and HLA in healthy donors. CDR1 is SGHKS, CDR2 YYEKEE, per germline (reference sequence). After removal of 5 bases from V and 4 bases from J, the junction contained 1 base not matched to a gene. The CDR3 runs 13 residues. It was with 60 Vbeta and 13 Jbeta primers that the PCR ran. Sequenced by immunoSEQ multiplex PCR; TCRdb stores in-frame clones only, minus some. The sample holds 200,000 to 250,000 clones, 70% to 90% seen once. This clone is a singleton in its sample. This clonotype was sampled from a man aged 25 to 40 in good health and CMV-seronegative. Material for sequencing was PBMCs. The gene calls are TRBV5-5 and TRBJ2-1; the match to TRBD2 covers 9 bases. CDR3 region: CASRRGGYNEQFF. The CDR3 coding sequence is TGTGCCAGCAGGCGGGGGGGGTACAATGAGCAGTTCTTC.